This TCR beta chain derives from a study of T cells after posttransplantation cyclophosphamide. Study-level results: Skin or GI-infiltrating T cells shared few TRB sequences with blood.

Assay: immunoSEQ multiplex PCR; the TCRdb copy retains only in-frame clones and omits some. The sample carries some 13,000 clones, over 75% recorded once. Trimming stripped 4 bases from V and 0 bases from J, with 16 bases between. Germline CDR1 reads SQVTM; CDR2 reads ANQGSEA. This CDR3 spans 16 amino acids. As regards this clone: The antigen remains unidentified.

The chain couples TRBV29-1 to TRBJ1-3; D ambiguous. The TCR sequence derives from a man in his forties or fifties in good health, CMV-negative, and a related stem cell transplant donor. Specimen: memory CD4+ T cells sorted from PBMCs. The CDR3 protein is CSVGSSSSSSGNTIYF. CDR3 sequence (DNA): TGCAGCGTTGGCAGCTCAAGTTCTAGCTCTGGAAACACCATATATTTT.